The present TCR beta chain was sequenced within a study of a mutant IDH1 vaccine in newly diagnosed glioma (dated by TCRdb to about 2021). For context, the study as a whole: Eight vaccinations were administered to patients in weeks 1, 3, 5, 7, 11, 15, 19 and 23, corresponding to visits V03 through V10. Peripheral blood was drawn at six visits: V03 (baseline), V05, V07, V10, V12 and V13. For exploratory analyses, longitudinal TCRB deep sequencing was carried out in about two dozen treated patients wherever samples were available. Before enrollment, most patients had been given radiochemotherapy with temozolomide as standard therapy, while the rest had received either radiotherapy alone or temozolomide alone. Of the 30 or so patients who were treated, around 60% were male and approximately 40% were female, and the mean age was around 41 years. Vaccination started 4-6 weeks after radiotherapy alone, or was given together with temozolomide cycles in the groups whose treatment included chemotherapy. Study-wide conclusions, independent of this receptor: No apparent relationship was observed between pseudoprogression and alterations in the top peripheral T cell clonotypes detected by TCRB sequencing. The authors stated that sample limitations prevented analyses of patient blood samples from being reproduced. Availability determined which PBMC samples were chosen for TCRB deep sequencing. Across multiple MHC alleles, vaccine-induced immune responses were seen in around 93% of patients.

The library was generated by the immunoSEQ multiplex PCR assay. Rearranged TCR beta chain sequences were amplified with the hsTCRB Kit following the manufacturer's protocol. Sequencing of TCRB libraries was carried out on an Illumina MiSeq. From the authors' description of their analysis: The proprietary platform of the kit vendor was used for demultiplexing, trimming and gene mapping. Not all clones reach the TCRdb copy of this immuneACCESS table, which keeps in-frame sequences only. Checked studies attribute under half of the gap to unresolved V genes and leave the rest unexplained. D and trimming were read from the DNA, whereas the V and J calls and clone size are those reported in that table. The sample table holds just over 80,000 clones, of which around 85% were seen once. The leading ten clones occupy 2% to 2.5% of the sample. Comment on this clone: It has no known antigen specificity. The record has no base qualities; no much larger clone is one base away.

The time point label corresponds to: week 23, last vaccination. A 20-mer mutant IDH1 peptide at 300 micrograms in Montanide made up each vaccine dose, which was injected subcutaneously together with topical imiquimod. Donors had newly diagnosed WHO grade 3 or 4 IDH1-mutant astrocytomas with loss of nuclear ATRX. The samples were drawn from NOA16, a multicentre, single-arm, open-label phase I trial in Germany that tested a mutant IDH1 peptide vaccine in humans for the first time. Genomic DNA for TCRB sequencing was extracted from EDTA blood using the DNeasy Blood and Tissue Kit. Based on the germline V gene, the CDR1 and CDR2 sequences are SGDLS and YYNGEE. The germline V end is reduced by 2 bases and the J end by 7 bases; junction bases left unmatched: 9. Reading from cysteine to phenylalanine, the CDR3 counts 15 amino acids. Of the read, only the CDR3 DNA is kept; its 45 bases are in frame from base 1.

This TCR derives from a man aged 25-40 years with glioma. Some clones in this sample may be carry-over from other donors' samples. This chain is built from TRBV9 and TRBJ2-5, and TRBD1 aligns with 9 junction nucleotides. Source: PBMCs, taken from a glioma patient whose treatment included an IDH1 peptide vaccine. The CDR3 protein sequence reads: CASSVAGTGFGTQYF. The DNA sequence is TGTGCCAGCAGCGTTGCCGGGACAGGGTTTGGGACCCAGTACTTC.